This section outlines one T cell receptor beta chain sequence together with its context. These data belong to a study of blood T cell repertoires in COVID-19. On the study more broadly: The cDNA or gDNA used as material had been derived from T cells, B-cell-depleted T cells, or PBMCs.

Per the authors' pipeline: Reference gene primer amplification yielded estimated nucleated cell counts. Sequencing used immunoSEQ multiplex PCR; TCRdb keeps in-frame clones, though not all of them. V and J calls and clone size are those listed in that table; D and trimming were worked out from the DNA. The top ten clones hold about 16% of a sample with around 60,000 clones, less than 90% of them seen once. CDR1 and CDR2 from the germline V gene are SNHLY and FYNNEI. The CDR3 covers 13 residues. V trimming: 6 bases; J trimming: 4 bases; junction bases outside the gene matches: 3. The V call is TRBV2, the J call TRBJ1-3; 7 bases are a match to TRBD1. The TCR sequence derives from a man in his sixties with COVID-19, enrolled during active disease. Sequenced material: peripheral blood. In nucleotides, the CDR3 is TGTGCCAGCAGGAACAGGGGAGGAAACACCATATATTTT. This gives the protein CASRNRGGNTIYF.